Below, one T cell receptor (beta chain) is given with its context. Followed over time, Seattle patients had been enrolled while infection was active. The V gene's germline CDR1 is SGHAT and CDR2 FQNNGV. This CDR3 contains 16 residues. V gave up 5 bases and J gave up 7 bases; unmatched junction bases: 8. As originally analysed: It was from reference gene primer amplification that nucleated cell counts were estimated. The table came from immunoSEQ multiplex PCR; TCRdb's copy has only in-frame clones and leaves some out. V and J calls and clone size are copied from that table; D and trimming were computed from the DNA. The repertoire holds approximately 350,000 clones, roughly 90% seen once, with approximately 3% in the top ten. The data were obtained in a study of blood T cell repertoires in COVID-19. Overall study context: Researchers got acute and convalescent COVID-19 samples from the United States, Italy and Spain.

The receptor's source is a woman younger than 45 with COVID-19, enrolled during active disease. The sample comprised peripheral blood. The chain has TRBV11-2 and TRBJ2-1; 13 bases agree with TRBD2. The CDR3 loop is CASSLAGLAGLNEQFF. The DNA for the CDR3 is TGTGCCAGCAGCCTCGCGGGACTAGCGGGATTAAATGAGCAGTTCTTC.